This T cell receptor (beta chain) is drawn from a study of shared clonotypes between healthy human individuals (dated by TCRdb to 2020 to 2021). Broadly, across the study: A couple of women and a few men aged 18 to 49 years were included in the cohort. For each donor, CD4 naive and CD4 memory were each given three plates, CD8 naive was given two plates, and CD8 memory was given one plate. The study deeply sequenced blood TCR repertoires of about five healthy adults to estimate repertoire size and the extent of clonotype sharing between individuals. Different laboratories and diverse techniques were used to prepare libraries and sequence TCR repertoires, to increase sequencing depth and limit assay-specific biases. Between about 0.9 and 9 billion PBMCs per donor were obtained by leukapheresis. Paper-wide results and their limitations: Because the study included a small number of donors, the genetic and exposure-history diversity represented was limited. Sampling was limited to blood, and TCR repertoires in tissue likely differ from TCR repertoires in blood. Compared with non-shared clonotypes, the clonotypes found in all four sorted-subset donors had higher generation probabilities. Even with the large sequencing depth, rarefaction of the sorted-subset datasets indicated that sequencing was incomplete. Sharing across a handful of donors was observed for about 5% of naive CD4, less than 4% of naive CD8, over 2% of memory CD4, and roughly 0.43% of memory CD8 clonotypes. Larger estimated clonotype richness was generally found for naive subsets than for memory subsets. Based on pairwise subsampling, the degree of clonotype sharing among donors was expected to be affected by sequencing depth.

Measured from the cysteine to the phenylalanine, the CDR3 is 15 residues long. CDR3 DNA is the only sequence kept; it has 45 bases, read in frame from the first base. CDR1 and CDR2 were assigned from the germline V gene (reference sequence) as SGHKS and YYEKEE. V lost 4 bases and J lost 4 bases; the stretch between them is 15 bases long. TCR CDR3 regions were amplified from genomic DNA by multiplex PCR using the deep immunoSEQ assay. Extracted genomic DNA from each cell subset was spread evenly across all wells of several immunoSEQ 96-well plates, with each plate serving as a replicate. For sorted subsets, each replicate PCR was loaded with approximately 200 ng genomic DNA, equivalent to approximately 33,000 T cell genomes. Purified libraries were measured with a Qubit 3.0 fluorometer, size-checked on a Bioanalyzer 2100, and measured again with the KAPA Library Quantification kit. Each immunoSEQ 96-well plate was sequenced on its own single-read 150-cycle Illumina NextSeq 550 flow cell. Concerning the study's data processing: Because the immunoSEQ output included only junctional sequences and no quality scores, the filtering could not be the same as the filtering used for full-length reads. Sequences were annotated with PyIR, a Python wrapper for IgBLAST v1.9, using IMGT germline references to assign V/J genes and CDR3. Reads were filtered out if the reads had weak V/J assignments (E-value above 1e-6), no CDR3, stop codons, out-of-frame junctions, or ambiguous translated residues. A V3J clonotype was defined by an identical inferred V gene, J gene, and CDR3 amino acid sequence. To compute the percentage overlap between repertoires, the number of shared unique clonotypes was divided by the size of the smaller repertoire. RTK rarefaction, the Chao1 estimator, and Recon v2.1 estimates of unobserved clonotypes were used to assess repertoire richness. For all TCRbeta clonotypes obtained by the gDNA method from four donors, generation probabilities were computed with OLGA. Here the immuneACCESS table is served through TCRdb, limited to in-frame sequences with V and J called. Missing clones are a known gap in these copies; in checked studies unresolved V genes cover under half, and the rest lacks a known reason. D and trimming come from the DNA, and the V and J calls and clone size come from that table. The sample yields approximately 980,000 clones; over 75% were counted once. Approximately 1.5% of the sample belongs to the ten largest clones.

In regard to this clone: Its antigen is currently not known. Within one base of it there is no much larger clone, and no base qualities were kept.

The donors were healthy, HIV-negative adults who had no recently reported acute infections or vaccinations. All donors were Caucasian adults living in Nashville, Tennessee, USA. CD4+ T cells were enriched by magnetic negative selection, after which naive cells were positively selected on CD45RA and the negative fraction was taken as the memory subset. After blood collection by leukapheresis, PBMCs were isolated using Ficoll-Histopaque density gradient centrifugation and then cryopreserved in the vapor phase of liquid nitrogen. Analytical flow cytometry was used to check the purity and quantity of each magnetically sorted T cell population. Genomic DNA was isolated from every sorted fraction and measured by UV absorbance on a Nanodrop 2000c.

This TCR came from a man aged 18 to 29 in good health. The chain is assembled from TRBV5-5 and TRBJ2-1, and the D gene may be TRBD1, 5 bases matching. The sample comprised memory CD4+ T cells sorted from blood. Reading the label with the study, this specimen's cell subset or site is: CD45RA-negative fraction. The CDR3 has the sequence CASSPSLTDYNEQFF. The sequenced DNA is TGTGCCAGCAGCCCATCATTGACAGATTACAATGAGCAGTTCTTC.